What follows are 10 T cell receptor beta chains derived from one specimen sequenced in a study of shared clonotypes between healthy human individuals. Naive CD8 cells lacked CD45RO, underwent positive selection for CCR7 and left out terminally differentiated effector memory CD45RA+ cells. The repertoire was sequenced with immunoSEQ multiplex PCR; TCRdb's copy has only in-frame clones and lacks some. The sample consists of approximately 720,000 clones, around 90% of them appearing once. Source material: naive CD8+ T cells sorted from blood. The receptors shown here come from a man under 40 in good health.

The V call is TRBV10-2, the J call TRBJ2-3, with 7 bases that match TRBD1. V lost 2 bases to trimming and J lost 0 bases; unmatched junction nucleotides: 5. There are 16 residues in the CDR3. Germline V gene data show CDR1 as WSHSY and CDR2 as SAAADI. Written as DNA, the CDR3 is TGCGCCAGCAGTGAGACCCGGACAGGTAGCACAGATACGCAGTATTTT. Protein: CASSETRTGSTDTQYF.

V usage is TRBV14 and J usage is TRBJ2-3, with 7 bases fitting TRBD1. V was clipped by 2 bases and J by 4 bases; unmatched bases: 15. The CDR3 contains 18 residues. Germline assignment: CDR1 SGHDN and CDR2 FVKESK. The chain's CDR3 is CASSQFGPDRDRADTQYF. The CDR3 DNA reads TGTGCCAGCAGCCAATTTGGCCCCGACCGTGACAGGGCAGATACGCAGTATTTT. The full variable domain, rest sourced from reference TRBV14 and TRBJ2-3, is EAGVTQFPSHSVIEKGQTVTLRCDPISGHDNLYWYRRVMGKEIKFLLHFVKESKQDESGMPNNRFLAERTGGTYSTLKVQPAELEDSGVYFCASSQFGPDRDRADTQYFGPGTRLTVL.

The chain combines TRBV19 with TRBJ2-3; 7 bases map to TRBD1. Per the germline V gene, CDR1 is LNHDA and CDR2 is SQIVND (reference sequence). V dropped 5 bases and J dropped 6; count of bases not matched to a gene: 5. The CDR3 totals 13 residues. CDR3 nucleotide sequence: TGTGCCAGTAGTCCCGAGGGGGCGGATACGCAGTATTTT. Its protein product is CASSPEGADTQYF.

Details on this clone: Other nucleotide sequences in the sample specify the same CDR3. V gene TRBV7-9 combines with J gene TRBJ2-1; D remains ambiguous. The CDR3 extends over 12 amino acids. Trimming stripped 5 bases from V and 7 bases from J, with 9 bases between. Germline CDR1 reads SEHNR; CDR2 reads FQNEAQ (reference sequence). CDR3 in amino acids: CASSLSANEQFF. CDR3 bases: TGTGCCAGCAGCCTTAGTGCGAATGAGCAGTTCTTC.

This clone has just a few counts. The chain recombines TRBV28 with TRBJ2-7, with 7 bases aligning to TRBD2. Germline lookup yields CDR1 MDHEN and CDR2 SYDVKM. This CDR3 is 13 amino acids long. The junction had 7 bases not matched to a gene; V was cut back by 5 bases and J by 6 bases. The CDR3 here is CASSPRLALEQYF. The CDR3 DNA reads as TGTGCCAGCAGTCCGAGACTAGCCCTCGAGCAGTACTTC.

With regard to this clone: This same CDR3 is encoded by further DNA sequences in the sample. The chain recombines TRBV7-9 with TRBJ2-7; unclear D gene. CDR3 length: 12 amino acids. CDR1 SEHNR and CDR2 FQNEAQ come from the germline V gene (reference sequence). V was trimmed by 3 bases and J by 2 bases, leaving 5 bases between them. CDR3 amino acids: CASSFSPYEQYF. The DNA for the CDR3 is TGTGCCAGCAGCTTTAGCCCCTACGAGCAGTACTTC.

The J gene is TRBJ2-1, the V gene TRBV2, with D possibly being TRBD2 (5 bases). The CDR3 loop spans 16 amino acids. Trimming took off 3 bases at V and 1 base at J, with 13 bases between the two ends. The germline CDR1 and CDR2 sequences are SNHLY and FYNNEI. The CDR3 spells CASSDSAGESYNEQFF. Written as DNA, the CDR3 is TGTGCCAGCAGTGATTCGGCGGGCGAATCCTACAATGAGCAGTTCTTC.

The rearrangement joins TRBV6-1 to TRBJ2-7; TRBD2 might be the D (5 bases). The CDR3 covers 13 residues. Per the germline V gene, CDR1 is MNHNS and CDR2 is SASEGT. Trimming removed 4 bases at V and 3 bases at J, with 10 bases between. The CDR3 DNA sequence: TGTGCCAGCAGTGGGGCAGCGGACTACGAGCAGTACTTC. Translation gives CASSGAADYEQYF.

The chain links TRBV7-9 to TRBJ2-2; unclear D gene. CDR3 size: 17 residues. CDR1 and CDR2 from the germline V gene are SEHNR and FQNEAQ (reference sequence). Deletions cut 0 bases from V and 0 bases from J, with 11 bases between. CDR3 bases: TGTGCCAGCAGCTTAGCCGGGCTAACCGCGAACACCGGGGAGCTGTTTTTT. Its translation is CASSLAGLTANTGELFF.

In DNA, the CDR3 is TGTGCCAGCAGTTTAATGAGGACAGATAATGAGCAGTTCTTC. Translated, it gives CASSLMRTDNEQFF. The genes are TRBV27 and TRBJ2-1; possibly TRBD1 for D (6 bases). V lost 2 bases to trimming and J lost 7 bases, with 12 bases between them. The CDR3 runs to 14 residues. Germline V gene sequence: CDR1 MNHEY, CDR2 SMNVEV (reference sequence).